This T cell receptor (beta chain) comes out of a study of cytomegalovirus exposure and HLA in healthy donors. The PCR employed 60 Vbeta primers together with 13 Jbeta primers. Clones were sequenced by immunoSEQ multiplex PCR, and TCRdb holds only the in-frame ones, with some missing. The sample has around 180,000 clones, about 80% seen once; the top ten hold 2.4%. This clone is medium-sized (0.01 to 0.1%). Its antigen remains unknown. Whole-study results and caveats: Fewer N-insertions than the approximately 700-donor mean were reportedly shown by an Asian-associated ancestry cluster in a later analysis. When the data were analyzed later, several of the most significant clusters appeared to be linked to common viral pathogens. In an earlier analysis, productive rearrangement rates for most beta V segments clustered near 87% or 30%.

Germline V CDR1 and CDR2: SQVTM, ANQGSEA. Trimming cost V 6 bases and J 4 bases; bases outside gene matches: 12. This CDR3 contains 14 residues. The receptor comes from a man aged 60-69 years in good health and CMV-seronegative. The rearrangement uses TRBV29-1 and TRBJ2-7, with 7 nucleotides matching TRBD1. The sequenced material came from PBMCs. CDR3 sequence reads: CSVVRTGTEYEQYF. The DNA for the CDR3 is TGCAGCGTGGTCCGGACCGGGACAGAATACGAGCAGTACTTC.